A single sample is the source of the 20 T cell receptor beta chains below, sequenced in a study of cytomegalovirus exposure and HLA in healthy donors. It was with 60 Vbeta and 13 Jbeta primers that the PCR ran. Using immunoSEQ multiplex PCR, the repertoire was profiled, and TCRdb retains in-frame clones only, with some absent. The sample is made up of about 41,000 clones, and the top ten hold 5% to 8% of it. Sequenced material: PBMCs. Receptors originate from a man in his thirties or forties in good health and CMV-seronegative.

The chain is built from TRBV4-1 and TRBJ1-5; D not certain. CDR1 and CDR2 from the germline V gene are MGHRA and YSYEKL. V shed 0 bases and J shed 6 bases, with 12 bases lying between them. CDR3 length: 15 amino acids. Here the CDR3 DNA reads TGCGCCAGCAGCCAAGATGGGCAGAGTCTTCAGCCCCAGCATTTT. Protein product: CASSQDGQSLQPQHF.

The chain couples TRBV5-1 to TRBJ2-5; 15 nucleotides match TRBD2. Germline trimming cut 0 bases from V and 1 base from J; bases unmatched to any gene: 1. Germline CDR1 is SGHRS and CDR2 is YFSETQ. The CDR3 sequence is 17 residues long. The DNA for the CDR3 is TGCGCCAGCAGCTTGGGGACTAGCGGGAGGGGCCAAGAGACCCAGTACTTC. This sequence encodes CASSLGTSGRGQETQYF.

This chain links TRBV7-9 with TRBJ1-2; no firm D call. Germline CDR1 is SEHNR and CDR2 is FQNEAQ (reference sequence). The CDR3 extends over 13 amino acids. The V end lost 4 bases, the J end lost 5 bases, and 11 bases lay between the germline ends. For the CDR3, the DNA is TGTGCCAGCAGCTCGACATCTGAGTATGGCTACACCTTC. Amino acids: CASSSTSEYGYTF.

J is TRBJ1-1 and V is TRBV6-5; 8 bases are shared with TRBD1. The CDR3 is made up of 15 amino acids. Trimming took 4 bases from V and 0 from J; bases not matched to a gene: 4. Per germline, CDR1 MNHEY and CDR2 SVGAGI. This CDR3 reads CASSWDRTVNTEAFF. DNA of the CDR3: TGTGCCAGCAGTTGGGACAGGACCGTGAACACTGAAGCTTTCTTT.

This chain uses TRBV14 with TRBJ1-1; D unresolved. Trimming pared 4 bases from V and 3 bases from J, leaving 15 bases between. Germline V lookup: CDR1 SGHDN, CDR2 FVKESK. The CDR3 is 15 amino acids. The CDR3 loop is CASSPFSQEDTEAFF. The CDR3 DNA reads TGTGCCAGCAGCCCATTCTCTCAGGAGGACACTGAAGCTTTCTTT.

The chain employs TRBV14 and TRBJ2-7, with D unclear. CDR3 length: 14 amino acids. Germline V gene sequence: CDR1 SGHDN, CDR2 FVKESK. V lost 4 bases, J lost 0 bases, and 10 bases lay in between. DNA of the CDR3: TGTGCCAGCAGCCCCGACTTCGACTCCTACGAGCAGTACTTC. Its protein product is CASSPDFDSYEQYF.

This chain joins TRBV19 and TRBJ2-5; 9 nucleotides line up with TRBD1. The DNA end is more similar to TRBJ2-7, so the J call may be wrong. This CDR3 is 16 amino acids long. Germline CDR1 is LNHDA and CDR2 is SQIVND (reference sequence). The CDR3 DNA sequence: TGTGCCAGTAGTATCCTCCGACAGGGGGGAAGCTACGAGCAGTACTTC. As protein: CASSILRQGGSYEQYF.

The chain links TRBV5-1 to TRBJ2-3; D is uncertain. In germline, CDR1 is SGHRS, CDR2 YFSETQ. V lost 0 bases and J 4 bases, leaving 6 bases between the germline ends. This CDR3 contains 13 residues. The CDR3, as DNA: TGCGCCAGCAGCTTGGCCGAGCCAGATACGCAGTATTTT. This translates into CASSLAEPDTQYF.

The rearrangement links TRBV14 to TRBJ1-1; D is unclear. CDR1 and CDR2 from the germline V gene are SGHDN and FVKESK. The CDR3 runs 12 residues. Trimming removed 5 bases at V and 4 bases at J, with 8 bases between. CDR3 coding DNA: TGTGCCAGCAGCGTCACTGGCACTGAAGCTTTCTTT. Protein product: CASSVTGTEAFF.

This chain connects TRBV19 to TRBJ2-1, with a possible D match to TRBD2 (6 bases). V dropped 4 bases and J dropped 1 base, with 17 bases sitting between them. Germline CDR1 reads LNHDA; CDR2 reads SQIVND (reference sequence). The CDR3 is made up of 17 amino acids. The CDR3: CASSTPGTSPSYNEQFF. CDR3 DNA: TGTGCCAGTAGTACGCCTGGGACTTCGCCTTCCTACAATGAGCAGTTCTTC.

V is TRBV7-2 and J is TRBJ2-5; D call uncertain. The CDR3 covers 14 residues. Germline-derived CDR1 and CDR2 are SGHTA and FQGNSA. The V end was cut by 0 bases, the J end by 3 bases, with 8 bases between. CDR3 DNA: TGTGCCAGCAGCTTAGCGCGGCAGAAAGAGACCCAGTACTTC. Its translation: CASSLARQKETQYF.

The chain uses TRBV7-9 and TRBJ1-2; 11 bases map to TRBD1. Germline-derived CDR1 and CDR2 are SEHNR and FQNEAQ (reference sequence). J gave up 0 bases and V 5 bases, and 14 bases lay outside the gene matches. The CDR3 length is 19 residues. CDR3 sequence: CASSHPSPGQGVPNYGYTF. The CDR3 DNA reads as TGTGCCAGCAGCCACCCTTCGCCGGGACAGGGGGTACCTAACTATGGCTACACCTTC.

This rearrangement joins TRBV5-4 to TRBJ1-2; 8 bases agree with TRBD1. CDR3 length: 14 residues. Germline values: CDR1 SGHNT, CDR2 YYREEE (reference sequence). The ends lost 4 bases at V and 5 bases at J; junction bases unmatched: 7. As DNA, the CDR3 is TGTGCCAGCAGCCCCGGGGGACAGGAGTATGGCTACACCTTC. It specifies CASSPGGQEYGYTF.

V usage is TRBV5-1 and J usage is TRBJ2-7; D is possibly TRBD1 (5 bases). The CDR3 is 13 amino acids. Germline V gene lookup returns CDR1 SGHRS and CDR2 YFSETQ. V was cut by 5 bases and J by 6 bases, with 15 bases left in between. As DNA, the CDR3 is TGCGCCAGCAGTCTTACAGGTAGCCGCGAGCAGTACTTC. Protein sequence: CASSLTGSREQYF.

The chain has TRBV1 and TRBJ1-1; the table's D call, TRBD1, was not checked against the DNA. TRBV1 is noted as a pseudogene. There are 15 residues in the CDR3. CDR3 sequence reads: CTSSQERDNNTEAFF. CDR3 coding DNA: TGCACCAGCAGCCAAGAAAGGGACAATAACACTGAAGCTTTCTTT.

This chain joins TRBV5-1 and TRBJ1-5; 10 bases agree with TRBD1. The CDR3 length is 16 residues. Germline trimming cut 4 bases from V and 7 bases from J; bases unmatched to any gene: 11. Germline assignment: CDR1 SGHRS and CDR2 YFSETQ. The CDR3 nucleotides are TGCGCCAGCAGCCCGGGGACAGGGGCGTTGGGACAGCCCCAGCATTTT. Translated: CASSPGTGALGQPQHF.

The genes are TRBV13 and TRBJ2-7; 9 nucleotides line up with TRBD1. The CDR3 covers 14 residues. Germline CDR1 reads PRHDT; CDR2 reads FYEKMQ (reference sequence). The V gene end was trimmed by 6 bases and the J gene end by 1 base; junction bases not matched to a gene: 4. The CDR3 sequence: CASSIGTGSYEQYF. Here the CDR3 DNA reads TGTGCCAGCAGTATCGGGACAGGGTCCTACGAGCAGTACTTC.

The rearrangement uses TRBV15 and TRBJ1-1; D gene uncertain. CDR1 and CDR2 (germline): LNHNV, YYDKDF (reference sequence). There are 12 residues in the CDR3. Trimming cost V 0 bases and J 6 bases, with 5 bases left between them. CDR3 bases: TGTGCCACCAGCAGAGATCTGTCTGAAGCTTTCTTT. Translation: CATSRDLSEAFF.

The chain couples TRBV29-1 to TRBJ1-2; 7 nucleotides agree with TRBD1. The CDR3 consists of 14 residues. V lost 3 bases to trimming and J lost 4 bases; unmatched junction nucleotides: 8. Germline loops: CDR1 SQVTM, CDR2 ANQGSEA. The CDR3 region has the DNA TGCAGCGTTGATCCCCGACAGGGCGGCTATGGCTACACCTTC. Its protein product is CSVDPRQGGYGYTF.

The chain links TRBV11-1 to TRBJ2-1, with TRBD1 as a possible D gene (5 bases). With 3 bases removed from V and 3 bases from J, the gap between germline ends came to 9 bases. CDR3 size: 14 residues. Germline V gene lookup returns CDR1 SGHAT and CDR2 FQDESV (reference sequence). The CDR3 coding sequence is TGTGCCAGCAGCTTTGGGGCCCTCTACAATGAGCAGTTCTTC. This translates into CASSFGALYNEQFF.